This TCR beta chain was retrieved from a study of blood T cell repertoires in COVID-19. In the study overall: The United States, Italy and Spain were the sources of the acute and convalescent COVID-19 samples. PBMCs, B-cell-depleted T cells, or T cells were the source of the cDNA or gDNA that made up the material.

Participants came from fewer than 25 US areas, aged about 18 to 89 years. Recovered Cohort 3 donors showed two negative PCRs, clearance, or symptom resolution. Trimming took 4 bases from V and 6 from J, leaving 18 bases between them. The CDR3 extends over 16 amino acids. Looked up from germline, CDR1 is LGHDT and CDR2 is YNNKEL (reference sequence). The table came from immunoSEQ multiplex PCR; TCRdb's copy has only in-frame clones and leaves some out. The repertoire includes around 250,000 clones, 80% to 90% of them detected once, and less than 2.5% sits in the top ten. The sequence was collected from a woman aged 45-65 years who had recovered from COVID-19. This chain links TRBV3-1 (or the pseudogene TRBV3-2) with TRBJ2-2, with D possibly matching TRBD2 (5 bases). Sequences were obtained from PBMCs or T cells enriched from blood (not recorded which). The CDR3 loop reads CASSRGPPGMSGELFF. In nucleotides, the CDR3 is TGTGCCAGCAGCCGAGGGCCACCTGGGATGTCCGGGGAGCTGTTTTTT.